A single TCR beta chain is shown here with its context. This sample is drawn from a study of blood T cell repertoires in COVID-19. Looking at the study overall: COVID-19 samples from acute and convalescent phases originated in the United States, Italy and Spain. T cells, B-cell-depleted T cells, or PBMCs supplied cDNA or gDNA.

Source study methods: The authors estimated nucleated cell counts from reference gene primer amplification. The method was immunoSEQ multiplex PCR; TCRdb's version includes in-frame clones alone and lacks a portion of them. The V and J calls and clone size are taken from that table; D and trimming were inferred from the DNA. The sample contains around 58,000 clones, approximately 85% of which appear only once. V was pared by 10 bases and J by 3 bases, with 14 bases between. This CDR3 region has 12 residues. Germline CDR1 is SGHDT and CDR2 is YYEEEE. This sequence originates from a human donor in a cohort sampled during active COVID-19. Sequencing input: peripheral blood. V usage is TRBV5-6 and J usage is TRBJ2-7, with a weak D call TRBD2 (6 bases). CDR3 coding DNA: TGTGCCGGAGGGAGAGGAGGCTACGAGCAGTACTTC. It encodes CAGGRGGYEQYF.